This T cell receptor beta chain was obtained from a study of T-cell memory formation after mild COVID-19. Germline V gene lookup returns CDR1 SQVTM and CDR2 ANQGSEA. The CDR3 contains 11 residues. J lost 7 bases, V lost 8 bases, and 7 bases had no gene match. TCRdb reprocessed the 5' RACE reads with MiXCR, giving one entry per CDR3 protein. The table shows just over 400,000 distinct CDR3 sequences, with less than 25% occurring only once. The sample was PBMCs or a T cell subset sorted from them (not recorded which). The chain carries TRBV29-1 and TRBJ1-2; the match to TRBD1 covers 7 bases. The sequence was obtained from an adult woman who had mild COVID-19 (a few samples of this study predate the infection). Cell type and time point are not known. The CDR3 sequence is CSSRDSLGYTF. CDR3 DNA: TGCAGCTCTAGGGACAGCCTTGGCTACACCTTC. Drawing the rest from reference TRBV29-1 and TRBJ1-2, the complete variable domain is SAVISQKPSRDICQRGTSLTIQCQVDSQVTMMFWYRQQPGQSLTLIATANQGSEATYESGFVIDKFPISRPNLTFSTLTVSNMSPEDSSIYLCSSRDSLGYTFGSGTRLTVV.